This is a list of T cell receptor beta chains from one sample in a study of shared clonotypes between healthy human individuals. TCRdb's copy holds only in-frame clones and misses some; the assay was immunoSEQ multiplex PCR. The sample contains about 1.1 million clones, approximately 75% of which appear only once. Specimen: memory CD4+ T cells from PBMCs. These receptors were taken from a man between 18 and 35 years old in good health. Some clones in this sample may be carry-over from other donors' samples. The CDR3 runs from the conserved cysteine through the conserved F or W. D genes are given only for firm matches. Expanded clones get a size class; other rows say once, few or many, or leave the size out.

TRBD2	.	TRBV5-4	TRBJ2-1	CASSEPSGRAHNEQFF	TGTGCCAGCAGCGAACCCAGCGGGAGGGCCCACAATGAGCAGTTCTTC
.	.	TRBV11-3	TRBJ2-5	CASSFGAGETQYF	TGTGCCAGCAGCTTCGGGGCGGGAGAGACCCAGTACTTC
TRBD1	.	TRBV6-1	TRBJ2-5	CASSRDRTETQYF	TGTGCCAGCAGTCGGGACAGGACAGAGACCCAGTACTTC
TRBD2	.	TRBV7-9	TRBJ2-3	CASSLGGGRGTDTQYF	TGTGCCAGCAGCTTAGGAGGCGGGAGGGGCACAGATACGCAGTATTTT
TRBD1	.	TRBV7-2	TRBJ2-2	CASSDRANTGELFF	TGTGCCAGCAGCGACAGGGCGAACACCGGGGAGCTGTTTTTT
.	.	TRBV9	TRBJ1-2	CASSVDQTGLYGYTF	TGTGCCAGCAGCGTAGACCAAACCGGGCTTTATGGCTACACCTTC
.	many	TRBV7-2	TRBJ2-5	CASSFGAVETQYF	TGTGCCAGCAGTTTCGGAGCGGTGGAGACCCAGTACTTC
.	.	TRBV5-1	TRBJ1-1	CASSPGEGQGTEAFF	TGCGCCAGCAGCCCGGGTGAGGGGCAGGGCACTGAAGCTTTCTTT
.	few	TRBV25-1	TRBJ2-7	CASSESLLLSPGQYF	TGTGCCAGCAGTGAATCCCTCCTCCTATCCCCCGGGCAGTACTTC
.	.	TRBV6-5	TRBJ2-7	CASSYFGTAGSEQYF	TGTGCCAGCAGTTACTTCGGCACGGCGGGAAGCGAGCAGTACTTC
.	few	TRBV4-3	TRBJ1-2	CASSQGDGGYTF	TGCGCCAGCAGCCAGGGGGACGGTGGCTACACCTTC
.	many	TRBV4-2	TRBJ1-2	CASSQQQANRVAVYGYTF	TGTGCCAGCAGCCAACAACAAGCGAACAGGGTAGCCGTCTATGGCTACACCTTC
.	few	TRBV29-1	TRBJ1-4	CSVGFRGLEKLFF	TGCAGCGTTGGGTTCAGGGGTTTAGAAAAACTGTTTTTT
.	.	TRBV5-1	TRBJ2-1	CATPLHPRQAQGGRGSYNEQFF	TGCGCCACCCCACTTCACCCACGACAGGCCCAAGGGGGGAGGGGGTCCTACAATGAGCAGTTCTTC
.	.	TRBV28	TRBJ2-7	CASGRFYEQYF	TGTGCCAGCGGGAGGTTCTACGAGCAGTACTTC
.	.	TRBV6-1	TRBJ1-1	CASSSTGRTEAFF	TGTGCCAGCAGTTCAACAGGGCGCACTGAAGCTTTCTTT
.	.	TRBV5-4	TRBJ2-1	CASSLAGSRDNEQFF	TGTGCCAGCAGCTTGGCAGGGTCGAGGGACAATGAGCAGTTCTTC
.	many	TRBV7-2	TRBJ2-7	CASSFGGRDSYEQYF	TGTGCCAGCAGCTTCGGGGGGCGGGACTCCTACGAGCAGTACTTC
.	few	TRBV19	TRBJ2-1	CASSPSVALSYNEQFF	TGTGCCAGTAGCCCTTCGGTGGCCCTCTCCTACAATGAGCAGTTCTTC
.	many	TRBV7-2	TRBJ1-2	CASTSSHANYGYTF	TGTGCCAGCACCTCAAGTCACGCTAACTATGGCTACACCTTC
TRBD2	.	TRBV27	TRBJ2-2	CASSSAVAGGGELFF	TGTGCCAGCAGTTCCGCGGTAGCGGGGGGTGGGGAGCTGTTTTTT
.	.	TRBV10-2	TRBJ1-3	CASRAGTTGNTIYF	TGCGCCAGCAGAGCAGGGACAACTGGAAACACCATATATTTT
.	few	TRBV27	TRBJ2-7	CASSAAGIGGYEQYF	TGTGCCAGCAGTGCCGCAGGGATAGGAGGCTACGAGCAGTACTTC
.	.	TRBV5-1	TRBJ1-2	CASGTSGADGGYTF	TGCGCCAGCGGGACGTCCGGGGCGGACGGTGGCTACACCTTC
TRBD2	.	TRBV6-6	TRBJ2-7	CASRLGTSGSYEQYF	TGTGCCAGCAGACTCGGGACTAGCGGCTCCTACGAGCAGTACTTC
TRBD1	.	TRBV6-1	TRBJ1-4	CASSPWDRASEKLFF	TGTGCCAGCAGTCCCTGGGACAGGGCAAGCGAAAAACTGTTTTTT
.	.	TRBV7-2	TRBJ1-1	CASSEMGTSAAFF	TGTGCCAGCAGTGAAATGGGGACATCGGCGGCTTTCTTT
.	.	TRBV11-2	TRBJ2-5	CASSLTRGPETQYF	TGTGCCAGCAGCTTAACCAGGGGCCCTGAGACCCAGTACTTC
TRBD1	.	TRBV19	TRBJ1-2	CASSPRGLPYGYTF	TGTGCCAGTAGCCCCAGGGGGTTACCCTATGGCTACACCTTC
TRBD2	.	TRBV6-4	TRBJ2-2	CASSDSYMGVSGTNTGELFF	TGTGCCAGCAGTGACTCCTATATGGGAGTTAGCGGGACGAACACCGGGGAGCTGTTTTTT
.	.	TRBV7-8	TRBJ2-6	CASSPKISGANVLTF	TGTGCCAGCAGTCCTAAGATCTCTGGGGCCAACGTCCTGACTTTC
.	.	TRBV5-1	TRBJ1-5	CASSRDSNQPQHF	TGCGCCAGCAGCCGGGACTCCAATCAGCCCCAGCATTTT
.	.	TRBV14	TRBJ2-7	CASSPLGLYEQYF	TGTGCCAGCAGCCCCCTAGGGCTCTACGAGCAGTACTTC
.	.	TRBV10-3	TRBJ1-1	CAISGGGNTEAFF	TGTGCCATCAGTGGCGGCGGGAACACTGAAGCTTTCTTT
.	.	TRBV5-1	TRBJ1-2	CASNYLAGAQLGGYTF	TGCGCCAGCAACTATCTAGCAGGGGCCCAGTTAGGTGGCTACACCTTC
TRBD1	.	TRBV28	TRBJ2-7	CASSLLGGQLYEQYF	TGTGCCAGCAGTTTGCTTGGGGGACAGCTCTACGAGCAGTACTTC
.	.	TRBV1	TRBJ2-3	CTSSPLAGGSTDTQYF	TGCACCAGCAGCCCTTTAGCGGGAGGTAGCACAGATACGCAGTATTTT
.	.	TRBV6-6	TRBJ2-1	CASSLTGSTYNEQFF	TGTGCCAGCAGTTTAACAGGATCGACCTACAATGAGCAGTTCTTC
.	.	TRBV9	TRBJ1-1	CASSVVRSWTEAFF	TGTGCCAGCAGCGTAGTGAGAAGTTGGACTGAAGCTTTCTTT
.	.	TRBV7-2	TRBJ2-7	CASSLFGSSYEQYF	TGTGCCAGCAGCTTATTCGGCAGCTCCTACGAGCAGTACTTC
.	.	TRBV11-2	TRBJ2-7	CASSLQRTGEQYF	TGTGCCAGCAGCTTACAACGGACGGGCGAGCAGTACTTC
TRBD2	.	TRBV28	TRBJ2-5	CASSLSLAGVLETQYF	TGTGCCAGCAGTTTATCTCTAGCGGGAGTGCTGGAGACCCAGTACTTC
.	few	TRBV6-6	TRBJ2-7	CASSYSVDVQYF	TGTGCCAGCAGTTACTCGGTCGATGTGCAGTACTTC
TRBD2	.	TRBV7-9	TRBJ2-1	CASSSGLAIYEQFF	TGTGCCAGCAGCTCGGGACTAGCCATCTATGAGCAGTTCTTC
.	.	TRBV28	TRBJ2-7	CASSSLGAAHPYEQYF	TGTGCCAGCAGTTCCTTAGGGGCGGCTCATCCCTACGAGCAGTACTTC
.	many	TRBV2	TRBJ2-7	CASSSSLYEQYF	TGTGCCAGCAGTTCAAGTCTCTACGAGCAGTACTTC
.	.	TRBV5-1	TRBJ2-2	CASSSRDGSGARTGELFF	TGCGCCAGCAGCTCAAGGGACGGGAGTGGGGCGAGGACCGGGGAGCTGTTTTTT
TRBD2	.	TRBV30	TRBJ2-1	CAWSVRTSGSGNEQFF	TGTGCCTGGAGTGTCCGGACTAGCGGGAGTGGGAATGAGCAGTTCTTC
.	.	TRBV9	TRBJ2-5	CASSVDRGSETQYF	TGTGCCAGCAGCGTAGATAGGGGTTCTGAGACCCAGTACTTC
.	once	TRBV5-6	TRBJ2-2	CASSSEGWEPFF	TGTGCCAGCAGCTCGGAGGGTTGGGAGCCGTTTTTT
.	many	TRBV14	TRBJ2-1	CASSQDPSVPKQFF	TGTGCCAGCAGCCAAGATCCCAGCGTACCAAAGCAGTTCTTC
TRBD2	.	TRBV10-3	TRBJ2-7	CAMSEGLAGPSYEQYF	TGTGCCATGAGTGAGGGACTAGCGGGCCCTTCCTACGAGCAGTACTTC
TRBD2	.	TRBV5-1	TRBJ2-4	CASSFSGRAIAKNIQYF	TGCGCCAGCAGCTTCAGCGGGAGGGCCATAGCCAAAAACATTCAGTACTTC